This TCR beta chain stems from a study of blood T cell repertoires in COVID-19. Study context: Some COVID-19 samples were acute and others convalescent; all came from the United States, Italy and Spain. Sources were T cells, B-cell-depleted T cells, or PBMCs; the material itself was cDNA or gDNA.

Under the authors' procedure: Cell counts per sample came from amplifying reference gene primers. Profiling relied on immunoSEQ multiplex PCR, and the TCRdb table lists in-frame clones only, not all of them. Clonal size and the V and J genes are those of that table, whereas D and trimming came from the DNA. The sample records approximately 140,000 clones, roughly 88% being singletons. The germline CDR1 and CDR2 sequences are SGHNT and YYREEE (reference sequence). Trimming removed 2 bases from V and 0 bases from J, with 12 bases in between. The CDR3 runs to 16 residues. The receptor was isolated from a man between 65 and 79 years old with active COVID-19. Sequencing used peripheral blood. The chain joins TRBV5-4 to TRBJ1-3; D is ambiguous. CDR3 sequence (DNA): TGTGCCAGCAGCTTCCAGGCGCCAAGCTCTGGAAACACCATATATTTT. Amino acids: CASSFQAPSSGNTIYF. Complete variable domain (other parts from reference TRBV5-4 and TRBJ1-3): ETGVTQSPTHLIKTRGQQVTLRCSSQSGHNTVSWYQQALGQGPQFIFQYYREEENGRGNFPPRFSGLQFPNYSSELNVNALELDDSALYLCASSFQAPSSGNTIYFGEGSWLTVV.